This T cell receptor beta chain was recovered during a study of blood T cells in healthy people across ages. The people who gave samples were healthy Caucasians from Russia, aged roughly 6 to 100. The study isolated at least 6.5 million PBMCs from each sample. The authors extracted at least 5 micrograms of total RNA per sample. In its sample, this clonotype was seen a few times. Sample-barcoded 5' priming and a J-beta primer mix drove a second PCR of roughly 6 to 12 cycles. CDR3-containing paired-end reads numbering at least 2.5 million came from each sample. TCRdb used MiXCR to reprocess the 5' RACE reads, holding one entry per CDR3 protein. The data show hundreds of thousands of distinct CDR3 sequences, about 25% seen once. This sample was also put to use in a study of T cells of mothers and their children.

The TCR comes from a boy between 10 and 17 years old in good health. Sequenced: blood.

CDR3 amino acids: CSARDPGTSPHNEQFF. The CDR3 bases are TGCAGTGCTAGAGATCCCGGGACTAGTCCCCACAATGAGCAGTTCTTC. The chain has TRBV20-1 and TRBJ2-1; 8 bases are shared with TRBD2. The CDR3 is 16 residues long. CDR1 is DFQATT, CDR2 SNEGSKA, per germline (reference sequence). V dropped 0 bases and J dropped 5; count of bases not matched to a gene: 9.